One T cell receptor beta chain is described in this entry. Repertoires were generated with immunoSEQ multiplex PCR, while TCRdb's copy carries only in-frame clones and drops some. Here the sample spans 40,000 to 50,000 clones, 70% to 80% being singletons. The data stem from a study of preoperative IRX-2 immunotherapy in early breast cancer. The CDR3 consists of 12 residues. Trimming cost V 10 bases and J 2 bases; bases outside gene matches: 5. The germline V gene encodes CDR1 KGHSH and CDR2 LQKENI. The treatment was: preoperative locoregional IRX-2 cytokine immunotherapy. This phase Ib study tested locoregional IRX-2 cytokine immunotherapy given before surgery.

The sample here was tumor tissue, taken after IRX-2 immunotherapy. The rearrangement links TRBV18 to TRBJ2-7; 7 bases fit TRBD1. This receptor was identified in a human donor with breast cancer. CDR3 in DNA: TGTGCCACCACCGGGACAGCCTACGAGCAGTACTTC. Protein: CATTGTAYEQYF.